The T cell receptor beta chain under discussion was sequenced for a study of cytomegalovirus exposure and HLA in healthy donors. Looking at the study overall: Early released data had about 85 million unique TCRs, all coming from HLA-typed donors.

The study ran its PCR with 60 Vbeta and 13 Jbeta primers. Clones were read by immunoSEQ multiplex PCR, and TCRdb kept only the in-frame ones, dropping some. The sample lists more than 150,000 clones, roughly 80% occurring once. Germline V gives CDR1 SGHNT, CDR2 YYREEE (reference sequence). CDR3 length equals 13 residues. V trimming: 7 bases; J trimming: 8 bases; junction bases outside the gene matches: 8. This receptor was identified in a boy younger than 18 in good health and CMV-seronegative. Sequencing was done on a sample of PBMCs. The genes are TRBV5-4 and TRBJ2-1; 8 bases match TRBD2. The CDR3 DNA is TGTGCCAGCCAGCGGGGGCAAAGGGATGAGCAGTTCTTC. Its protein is CASQRGQRDEQFF.